Each of the 22 T cell receptor beta chains below was sequenced from the same sample in a study of preoperative IRX-2 immunotherapy in early breast cancer. As to treatment: preoperative locoregional IRX-2 cytokine immunotherapy. Clones were read by immunoSEQ multiplex PCR, and TCRdb kept only the in-frame ones, dropping some. Of 34,000 or so clones listed, roughly four fifths are singletons. The sample here was lymph node tissue, taken from a patient treated with IRX-2 immunotherapy. These receptors were obtained from a human donor with breast cancer.

This chain links TRBV1 with TRBJ1-5. TRBV1 is given as a pseudogene. This CDR3 is 13 amino acids long. CDR3 bases: TGCGCCAGCAGCCAAGATCGGGATCAGCCCCAGCATTTT. Its protein product is CASSQDRDQPQHF.

This clone was found a few times. This chain joins TRBV18 and TRBJ2-1; either TRBD1 or TRBD2 may supply D (5 bases each). V was cut by 2 bases and J by 2 bases, with 10 bases left in between. CDR3 length: 15 residues. Germline lookup yields CDR1 KGHSH and CDR2 LQKENI. For the CDR3, the DNA is TGTGCCAGCTCACCAAGAGGGGAGACCTACAATGAGCAGTTCTTC. It is translated as CASSPRGETYNEQFF.

The rearrangement links TRBV15 to TRBJ2-7, with 10 bases identical to TRBD1. Germline V gene lookup returns CDR1 LNHNV and CDR2 YYDKDF (reference sequence). This CDR3 comprises 14 residues. The V gene end was trimmed by 4 bases and the J gene end by 3 bases; junction bases not matched to a gene: 3. CDR3 residues: CATSTWDRGYEQYF. The CDR3 region has the DNA TGTGCCACCAGCACATGGGACAGGGGCTACGAGCAGTACTTC.

This chain links TRBV30 with TRBJ1-5; TRBD1 agrees at 7 bases. The CDR3 extends over 13 amino acids. Germline V gene sequence: CDR1 GTSNPN, CDR2 SVGIG (reference sequence). Trimming took 5 bases from V and 2 from J; bases not matched to a gene: 3. The CDR3 region has the DNA TGTGCCTGGTCTCAGGGGGGCAATCAGCCCCAGCATTTT. Protein product: CAWSQGGNQPQHF.

This clone was seen more than once but under ten times. The chain is built from TRBV25-1 and TRBJ1-1; possibly TRBD1 for D (6 bases). CDR3 length: 15 amino acids. CDR1 is MGHDK and CDR2 is SYGVNS in the germline V gene. V lost 1 base and J lost 1, with 10 bases in between. The CDR3 DNA is TGTGCCAGCAGTGAATTGGGACACGAGAACACTGAAGCTTTCTTT. This encodes CASSELGHENTEAFF.

The V gene is TRBV29-1, the J gene TRBJ1-3, with D possibly being TRBD1 (5 bases). The CDR3 is 13 residues long. Germline V CDR1 and CDR2: SQVTM, ANQGSEA. V was cut by 5 bases and J by 3 bases, with 11 bases left in between. Here the CDR3 reads CSVRGRFGNTIYF. Written as DNA, the CDR3 is TGCAGCGTTAGGGGAAGGTTTGGAAACACCATATATTTT.

The rearrangement uses TRBV6-8 and TRBJ2-3; TRBD2 agrees at 9 bases. CDR1 and CDR2 (germline): MNHGY, SAAAGT. This CDR3 comprises 17 residues. The junction had 7 bases not matched to a gene; V was cut back by 2 bases and J by 1 base. The CDR3, as DNA: TGTGCCAGCAGTTACAATATAGCGGGAGAAGGCACAGATACGCAGTATTTT. Its translation: CASSYNIAGEGTDTQYF.

This chain joins TRBV12-5 and TRBJ2-2; the match to TRBD2 covers 9 bases. Germline assignment: CDR1 LGHNT and CDR2 FRNRAP. This CDR3 has 17 amino acids. J lost 7 bases, V lost 10 bases, and 19 bases had no gene match. The CDR3 loop reads CATRTPHGGRAFGELFF. The CDR3 DNA reads TGTGCTACCCGCACCCCTCATGGCGGGAGGGCGTTCGGGGAGCTGTTTTTT.

This sequence joins TRBV18 and TRBJ2-2; tentatively, D is TRBD1 (6 bases). V gave up 4 bases and J gave up 5 bases, with 17 bases separating them. The CDR3 has 16 residues. Germline V gives CDR1 KGHSH, CDR2 LQKENI. In nucleotides, the CDR3 is TGTGCCAGCTCACGCCTCCGGGACATATTAACCGGGGAGCTGTTTTTT. Protein sequence: CASSRLRDILTGELFF.

A single count supports this clone. The chain has TRBV19 and TRBJ1-6, with 7 bases identical to TRBD1. Trimming at V came to 7 bases and at J to 7 bases, leaving 10 bases not matched to a gene. Germline V lookup: CDR1 LNHDA, CDR2 SQIVND (reference sequence). The length of the CDR3 is 15 residues. In DNA, the CDR3 is TGTGCCAGTACCCCCCCGGCAGGGGGAAATTCACCCCTCCACTTT. Encoded protein: CASTPPAGGNSPLHF. The full variable domain, in which reference TRBV19 and TRBJ1-6 provide the parts outside the CDR3, is DGGITQSPKYLFRKEGQNVTLSCEQNLNHDAMYWYRQDPGQGLRLIYYSQIVNDFQKGDIAEGYSVSREKKESFPLTVTSAQKNPTAFYLCASTPPAGGNSPLHFGNGTRLTVT.

This clone is labeled medium-sized. The CDR3 bases are TGTGCCAGCAGCTCAACAGGGGCGGGAGATCAAGCCCAGCATTTT. This codes for CASSSTGAGDQAQHF. The rearrangement uses TRBV11-3 and TRBJ1-5; 7 nucleotides align to TRBD1. Germline CDR1 SGHNT, CDR2 YENEEA. With 4 bases clipped from V and 11 bases from J, the junction kept 14 bases outside the gene matches. The CDR3 sequence is 15 residues long.

The rearrangement uses TRBV29-1 and TRBJ2-5; 8 nucleotides align to TRBD1. With 7 bases clipped from V and 1 base from J, the junction kept 5 bases outside the gene matches. Germline assignment: CDR1 SQVTM and CDR2 ANQGSEA. This CDR3 is 13 amino acids long. In DNA form, the CDR3 reads TGCAGCGCAGGGGGCGGGTTCCAAGAGACCCAGTACTTC. Its translation: CSAGGGFQETQYF.

The rearrangement uses TRBV28 and TRBJ1-6; D is perhaps TRBD1 (5 bases). CDR1 and CDR2 (germline): MDHEN, SYDVKM. The length of the CDR3 is 16 residues. V lost 6 bases and J 11 bases, leaving 23 bases between the germline ends. This chain's CDR3 is CASSPMQGVIRTPLHF. CDR3 nucleotides: TGTGCCAGCAGCCCTATGCAAGGGGTTATACGGACACCCCTCCACTTT.

This clone was seen once. The gene calls are TRBV29-1 and TRBJ2-7, with 8 bases identical to TRBD2. The CDR3 extends over 13 amino acids. Germline assignment: CDR1 SQVTM and CDR2 ANQGSEA. J gave up 2 bases and V 4 bases, and 4 bases lay outside the gene matches. CDR3 DNA sequence: TGCAGCGTTGGGACTAGCAGAGCCTACGAGCAGTACTTC. Residues: CSVGTSRAYEQYF.

This clone was recorded only once. The V call is TRBV6-8, the J call TRBJ2-3; TRBD1 agrees at 8 bases. V lost 7 bases and J lost 7; bases outside the gene matches: 10. Germline assignment: CDR1 MNHGY and CDR2 SAAAGT. The CDR3 runs to 14 residues. The CDR3 coding sequence is TGTGCCAGCACCCCTGGACAGGGCCATTATACGCAGTATTTT. The encoded protein is CASTPGQGHYTQYF.

This chain joins TRBV19 and TRBJ2-7, with no clear D. The V gene's germline CDR1 is LNHDA and CDR2 SQIVND (reference sequence). The CDR3 length is 13 residues. Trimming took 3 bases from V and 3 from J, leaving 9 bases between them. The CDR3 nucleotides read TGTGCCAGTAGTATCTCAGTCGGCTACGAGCAGTACTTC. Translated: CASSISVGYEQYF.

This sequence joins TRBV11-3 and TRBJ2-7, with D possibly called TRBD1 or TRBD2 (5 bases each). Germline V lookup: CDR1 SGHNT, CDR2 YENEEA. The length of the CDR3 is 15 residues. The V end was cut by 1 base, the J end by 0 bases, with 10 bases between. CDR3 amino acids: CASSLGGTHSYEQYF. The CDR3 DNA follows: TGTGCCAGCAGCTTAGGGGGGACCCACTCCTACGAGCAGTACTTC.

The chain carries TRBV29-1 and TRBJ1-3; D ambiguous. With 7 bases removed from V and 4 bases from J, the gap between germline ends came to 11 bases. In germline, CDR1 is SQVTM, CDR2 ANQGSEA. The CDR3 length is 12 residues. The CDR3 loop is CSAKDWGNTIYF. The CDR3 DNA sequence: TGCAGCGCTAAAGACTGGGGAAACACCATATATTTT.

The V call is TRBV19, the J call TRBJ2-3; 12 bases are a match to TRBD2. Trimming cost V 6 bases and J 1 base; bases outside gene matches: 2. Germline V gene sequence: CDR1 LNHDA, CDR2 SQIVND (reference sequence). CDR3 length: 15 residues. The CDR3 nucleotides are TGTGCCAGTAGAAGACTAGCGGGAGGCACAGATACGCAGTATTTT. It is translated as CASRRLAGGTDTQYF.

The gene calls are TRBV2 and TRBJ1-5, with 8 bases lining up with TRBD1. V lost 6 bases and J lost 6; bases outside the gene matches: 4. Germline V gene sequence: CDR1 SNHLY, CDR2 FYNNEI. This CDR3 has 13 residues. Written as DNA, the CDR3 is TGTGCCAGCAGGCAGGGGGCGGGTCAGCCCCAGCATTTT. It codes for CASRQGAGQPQHF.

V gene TRBV6-8 combines with J gene TRBJ2-5; 9 bases align to TRBD1. The V gene end was trimmed by 2 bases and the J gene end by 5 bases; junction bases not matched to a gene: 6. This CDR3 has 15 amino acids. Germline V gene data show CDR1 as MNHGY and CDR2 as SAAAGT. The CDR3: CASSYHGTGKETQYF. CDR3 bases: TGTGCCAGCAGTTACCATGGGACAGGGAAGGAGACCCAGTACTTC.

The chain couples TRBV28 to TRBJ1-2, with D perhaps TRBD1 (6 bases). The CDR3 is made up of 12 amino acids. Germline V CDR1 and CDR2: MDHEN, SYDVKM. V was cut by 5 bases and J by 5 bases, with 9 bases left in between. The CDR3 DNA follows: TGTGCCAGCAGTATTACAGGGTATGGCTACACCTTC. Protein product: CASSITGYGYTF.